There are a few counts of the clone carrying this T cell receptor beta chain. This sample is drawn from a study of blood T cell repertoires in COVID-19. Study summary: Samples of COVID-19 (acute and convalescent) were obtained from the United States, Italy and Spain. T cells, B-cell-depleted T cells, or PBMCs supplied cDNA or gDNA.

In the original workflow: Reference gene primer amplification in the assay estimated nucleated cell counts. Sequenced by immunoSEQ multiplex PCR; TCRdb stores in-frame clones only, minus some. V, J and clone size derive from that table, while D and trimming were established from the DNA sequence. The sample carries some 56,000 clones, approximately 85% recorded once. The sequence was collected from a woman over 75 with acute or convalescent COVID-19. Sequenced input: peripheral blood.

The CDR3 loop reads CASSDSAIYPRNSPLHF. In nucleotides, the CDR3 is TGTGCCAGCAGTGACTCGGCAATTTACCCGAGGAATTCACCCCTCCACTTT. The chain links TRBV2 to TRBJ1-6; D is unclear. Trimming took 3 bases from V and 7 from J, leaving 19 bases between them. This CDR3 has 17 amino acids. Germline CDR1 and CDR2: SNHLY and FYNNEI.